One sample yielded the 9 T cell receptor beta chains listed below, sequenced in a study of blood T cells in healthy people across ages. Using a J-beta primer mix together with a sample-barcoded 5' primer, a second PCR was run for about 6 to 12 cycles. TCRdb reanalysed the 5' RACE reads using MiXCR and keeps one entry per CDR3 protein. This sample carries under 2,000,000 distinct CDR3 sequences, just under 50% of them seen once, and the ten largest clones take over 2%. Sample: blood. The source of these receptors is a middle-aged woman in good health.

As concerns this clonotype: A read error may account for a junction end that differs from germline. The rearrangement links TRBV20-1 to TRBJ2-4, with TRBD2 identical over 10 bases. The CDR3 runs to 14 residues. From germline, CDR1 is DFQATT and CDR2 SNEGSKA (reference sequence). CDR3 region: CGASMLAGEIIQYF. Here the CDR3 DNA reads TGCGGTGCTAGTATGCTAGCGGGGGAAATCATTCAGTACTTC.

The chain has TRBV2 and TRBJ2-3, with 9 nucleotides matching TRBD1. The length of the CDR3 is 14 residues. J lost 0 bases, V lost 11 bases, and 6 bases had no gene match. Germline V gene lookup returns CDR1 SNHLY and CDR2 FYNNEI. The CDR3 loop reads CADRGASSTDTQYF. The DNA for the CDR3 is TGTGCCGACAGGGGGGCGAGTAGCACAGATACGCAGTATTTT.

The chain is built from TRBV6-6 and TRBJ2-5; 7 bases fit TRBD2. V was pared by 0 bases and J by 11 bases, with 15 bases of the junction left unmatched. The CDR3 loop spans 16 amino acids. CDR1 is MNHNY, CDR2 SVGAGI, per germline (reference sequence). The CDR3 coding sequence is TGTGCCAGCAGTTACTCGGGCGGGGGAGCAGTCAATGAGCAGTACTTC. It is translated as CASSYSGGGAVNEQYF.

This rearrangement joins TRBV5-1 to TRBJ1-1, with a possible D match to TRBD1 (6 bases). The CDR3 sequence is 13 residues long. In germline, CDR1 is SGHRS, CDR2 YFSETQ. Trimming left V 7 bases short and J 0 bases short, with 10 bases between. The CDR3 DNA follows: TGCGCCAGCCAGGACAGTTTGAACACTGAAGCTTTCTTT. It is translated as CASQDSLNTEAFF.

This clonotype occurred a few times. The rearrangement links TRBV29-1 to TRBJ2-3; 13 bases line up with TRBD2. The CDR3 contains 13 residues. Germline V gene lookup returns CDR1 SQVTM and CDR2 ANQGSEA. Germline trimming cut 3 bases from V and 9 bases from J; bases unmatched to any gene: 3. CDR3 nucleotides: TGCAGCGTTGAGACTAGCGGGGGGATAACGCAGTATTTT. It codes for CSVETSGGITQYF.

The rearrangement joins TRBV7-9 to TRBJ1-4; 10 bases map to TRBD1. Trimming took 8 bases from V and 6 from J; bases not matched to a gene: 6. Germline V lookup: CDR1 SEHNR, CDR2 FQNEAQ (reference sequence). The CDR3 covers 14 residues. CDR3 sequence: CASLQTGGDEKLFF. The CDR3 DNA reads TGTGCCAGCCTACAGACAGGGGGCGATGAAAAACTGTTTTTT.

Concerning this clonotype: Given a much more abundant clone one base away, this may be a read error. This chain links TRBV10-3 with TRBJ2-1; D is tentatively TRBD1 or TRBD2 (6 bases each). The CDR3 totals 15 residues. Germline V gene lookup returns CDR1 ENHRY and CDR2 SYGVKD. CDR3 loop: CAISERGASYNGQFF. The DNA of the CDR3 is TGTGCCATCAGTGAGAGGGGGGCTTCCTACAATGGGCAGTTCTTC.

With regard to this clonotype: A much larger clone lies a single base off, so this may be a read error. This CDR3 reads CSVEGGRGQTYEQYF. The CDR3, as DNA: TGCAGCGTTGAAGGAGGCCGGGGGCAAACCTACGAGCAGTACTTC. The chain carries TRBV29-1 and TRBJ2-7, with D possibly being TRBD1 or TRBD2 (6 bases each). Trimming stripped 1 base from V and 2 bases from J, with 15 bases between. The germline gives CDR1 SQVTM, CDR2 ANQGSEA. The CDR3 loop spans 15 amino acids.

The V and J genes are TRBV5-1 and TRBJ2-1; 11 positions agree with TRBD1. V shed 4 bases, J shed 5 bases, and the junction held 5 bases outside the gene matches. This CDR3 is built from 15 residues. CDR1 is SGHRS, CDR2 YFSETQ, per germline. For the CDR3, the DNA is TGCGCCAGCAGCGCCGGGACAGGGGGTAACAATGAGCAGTTCTTC. This sequence encodes CASSAGTGGNNEQFF.